These 8 T cell receptor beta chains came from one sample sequenced in a study of T cells in Graves' hyperthyroidism and ophthalmopathy. The source material, RNA transcripts, was used to amplify TCR beta CDR3 regions. Initially, a first-round RT-PCR of the TCR CDR3 employed the HTBI primer set. Each CDR3 protein is one row after TCRdb ran MiXCR on the multiplex PCR reads. The sample has under 200,000 distinct CDR3 sequences, about 9.4% seen once; the top ten hold over 20%. The sample taken for sequencing was blood. The receptor set was obtained from a woman between 18 and 29 years old with Graves' hyperthyroidism that later progressed to Graves' ophthalmopathy.

This clonotype was observed at least ten times. The chain employs TRBV13 and TRBJ2-7; TRBD2 aligns across 9 bases. Looked up from germline, CDR1 is PRHDT and CDR2 is FYEKMQ (reference sequence). Unmatched junction bases numbered 11, after V lost 4 bases and J lost 1 base. This CDR3 contains 17 residues. CDR3: CASSSHVSGGRSYEQYF. CDR3 coding DNA: TGTGCCAGCAGCTCCCATGTGAGCGGGGGGAGGTCCTACGAGCAGTACTTC.

In this sample, this clonotype turned up many times. The chain employs TRBV20-1 and TRBJ2-7, with 8 bases identical to TRBD2. This CDR3 is 13 amino acids long. The germline V gene has CDR1 DFQATT and CDR2 SNEGSKA (reference sequence). V trimming: 5 bases; J trimming: 2 bases; junction bases outside the gene matches: 5. The chain's CDR3 is CSASGTSTYEQYF. CDR3 sequence (DNA): TGCAGTGCTTCCGGGACTAGTACCTACGAGCAGTACTTC.

This sequence joins TRBV19 and TRBJ1-4; weak D call: TRBD1 (5 bases). Trimming took 5 bases from V and 3 from J, leaving 10 bases between them. The CDR3 is 14 amino acids. In germline, CDR1 is LNHDA, CDR2 SQIVND (reference sequence). Here the CDR3 reads CASSARAANEKLFF. CDR3 in DNA: TGTGCCAGTAGTGCCAGGGCAGCTAATGAAAAACTGTTTTTT.

This clonotype occurred a few times. A much larger clonotype is one base distant, so this may be a read error. The chain combines TRBV4-2 with TRBJ2-5; TRBD2 matches at 12 bases. The V segment lost 3 bases and the J segment 5 bases; nucleotides outside the gene matches: 7. CDR3 length: 16 amino acids. CDR1 is LGHNA and CDR2 is YNFKEQ in the germline V gene. The CDR3, as DNA: TGTGCCAGCAGCCAGCGTCTAGCGGGGGGGGAGGAGACCCAGTACTTC. This translates into CASSQRLAGGEETQYF.

Ten or more counts support this clonotype. V is TRBV30 and J is TRBJ1-4; a possible D gene is TRBD1 (6 bases). V was shortened by 0 bases and J by 3 bases, with 11 bases between the two germline ends. The CDR3 covers 15 residues. Germline CDR1 is GTSNPN and CDR2 is SVGIG (reference sequence). CDR3 bases: TGTGCCTGGAGTGTAGGGGGTGGGTCTAATGAAAAACTGTTTTTT. As protein: CAWSVGGGSNEKLFF.

This clonotype was seen at least ten times. V gene TRBV20-1 combines with J gene TRBJ2-1, with 7 bases matching TRBD1. Germline-derived CDR1 and CDR2 are DFQATT and SNEGSKA (reference sequence). The CDR3 length is 14 residues. Trimming cost V 6 bases and J 8 bases; bases outside gene matches: 13. The CDR3, as DNA: TGCAGTGCCCCGACAGGGAAGGGAATGTATGAGCAGTTCTTC. Its protein product is CSAPTGKGMYEQFF.

This clonotype was observed many times. V and J are TRBV28 and TRBJ1-2; tentative D call: TRBD1 (5 bases). Trimming pared 3 bases from V and 3 bases from J, leaving 11 bases between. CDR1 is MDHEN and CDR2 is SYDVKM in the germline V gene. The CDR3 runs 14 residues. The chain's CDR3 is CASSFPGRDYGYTF. As DNA, the CDR3 is TGTGCCAGCAGTTTCCCGGGGCGCGACTATGGCTACACCTTC.

This clonotype was observed at least ten times. V usage is TRBV11-3 and J usage is TRBJ2-3; 8 bases align to TRBD1. V lost 4 bases to trimming and J lost 4 bases; unmatched junction nucleotides: 7. This CDR3 region has 15 residues. CDR1 is SGHNT, CDR2 YENEEA, per germline. The CDR3: CASSYRQGPADTQYF. CDR3 nucleotides: TGTGCCAGCAGCTATAGACAGGGGCCAGCAGATACGCAGTATTTT.